This is a list of T cell receptor beta chains from one sample in a study of blood T cells in healthy people across ages. TCRdb itself ran the 5' RACE reads through MiXCR, one entry per CDR3 protein. The data contain over a million distinct CDR3 sequences, roughly two fifths of them seen just once; the ten biggest clones take up approximately 4%. The material sequenced was blood. The receptors come from a young woman in good health. Each CDR3 is given with its conserved first and last residue. The D gene is left open where the match is weak. Only some rows state a clone size, as once, few, many or a class for expanded clones.

few	TRBV29-1	TRBJ1-2	TRBD1	TGCAGCGCAGATGACAGGGCTGGCGGCTACACCTTC	CSADDRAGGYTF
few	TRBV20-1	TRBJ2-4	TRBD2	TGCAGTGCTCAGAACTTAGCGGGAGATTATGTAGTTCAGTACTTC	CSAQNLAGDYVVQYF
.	TRBV7-2	TRBJ2-7	.	TGTGCCAGCCTCAGGACTCAAGGCTACGAGCAGTACTTC	CASLRTQGYEQYF
few	TRBV27	TRBJ1-2	.	TGTGCCAGCAGTTTTGGGTCTTTCAGGGGCTACACCTTC	CASSFGSFRGYTF
few	TRBV18	TRBJ1-1	.	TGTGCCAGCTCACCGGGACGGAGTCCTTTGAACACTGAAGCTTTCTTT	CASSPGRSPLNTEAFF
.	TRBV6-5	TRBJ2-7	.	TGTGCCAGCAGTTACTCGACGGGGAGCCTATCCTACGAGCAGTACTTC	CASSYSTGSLSYEQYF
few	TRBV7-9	TRBJ1-4	.	TGTGCCAGCAGCCAAATGGTTGAAAAACTGTTTTTT	CASSQMVEKLFF
.	TRBV25-1	TRBJ2-1	.	TGTGCCAGCAGTGACCGGTCTCTCGTTGGGTTCTTC	CASSDRSLVGFF
.	TRBV6-2/TRBV6-3	TRBJ2-7	.	TGTGCCACGAATCGGGACTCCTACAATGAGCAGTACTTC	CATNRDSYNEQYF
many	TRBV5-1	TRBJ1-1	.	TGTGCCAGCAGCTTAGGGGCAGGGATGAACACTGAAGCTTTCTTT	CASSLGAGMNTEAFF
.	TRBV6-5	TRBJ2-1	.	TGTGCCGGCAGTTACTCCGTAAGAGGCGGAACAAAACACAATGAGCAGTTCTTC	CAGSYSVRGGTKHNEQFF
.	TRBV5-1	TRBJ2-1	TRBD2	TGCGCCAGCAGCTTCAGGCGGGAGGGCCGGTCCTACAATGAGCAGTTCTTC	CASSFRREGRSYNEQFF
.	TRBV28	TRBJ2-7	TRBD2	TGTGCCAGCAGTTCCCCAGGAGCGGGGGCCTACGAGCAGTACTTC	CASSSPGAGAYEQYF
.	TRBV20-1	TRBJ2-7	.	TGCAGTGCTAACCTCCATACTGCCGAGCAGTACTTC	CSANLHTAEQYF
few	TRBV6-5	TRBJ2-5	TRBD1	TGTGCCAGCAGCCCCGGGACAGCCAAAGAGACCCAGTACTTC	CASSPGTAKETQYF
few	TRBV29-1	TRBJ1-1	.	TGCAGCGTTGCGGGGGGGCGCACTGAAGCTTTCTTT	CSVAGGRTEAFF
few	TRBV20-1	TRBJ2-7	.	TGCAGTGCTCGGACCTCCTTAAACTACGAGCAGTACTTC	CSARTSLNYEQYF
.	TRBV5-1	TRBJ2-1	.	TGCGCCAGCAGCTGGCATTGGGGCGATGAACAGTTCTTC	CASSWHWGDEQFF
few	TRBV20-1	TRBJ1-2	.	TGCAGTGCCAAGAAGACAGGCCCCGCCGGGCATGGCTACACCTTC	CSAKKTGPAGHGYTF
once	TRBV4-1	TRBJ2-7	TRBD2	TGCGCCAGCAGCCAAGAGGAGGGCGGGAGCTCCTACGAGCAGTACTTC	CASSQEEGGSSYEQYF
few	TRBV5-1	TRBJ2-1	TRBD2	TGCGCCAGCAGCTGGGGACTAGCGGGTACCTACAATGAGCAGTTCTTC	CASSWGLAGTYNEQFF
.	TRBV12-3/TRBV12-4	TRBJ2-7	.	TGTGCCAGCAGTAGAGGCGGCATCTACGAGCAGTACTTC	CASSRGGIYEQYF
few	TRBV28	TRBJ2-1	.	TGTGCCAGCAGTTTATTCCCGAACAATGAGCAGTTCTTC	CASSLFPNNEQFF
.	TRBV29-1	TRBJ2-5	TRBD1	TGCAGCGGGACAGGGGGTGAAGAGACCCAGTACTTC	CSGTGGEETQYF
.	TRBV7-2	TRBJ1-4	.	TGTGCCAGCAGCTTATTGGGGATGGCTAATGAAAAACTGTTTTTT	CASSLLGMANEKLFF
.	TRBV20-1	TRBJ2-1	.	TGCAGTGCTATCCAAGCTAGGGAGCAGTTCTTC	CSAIQAREQFF